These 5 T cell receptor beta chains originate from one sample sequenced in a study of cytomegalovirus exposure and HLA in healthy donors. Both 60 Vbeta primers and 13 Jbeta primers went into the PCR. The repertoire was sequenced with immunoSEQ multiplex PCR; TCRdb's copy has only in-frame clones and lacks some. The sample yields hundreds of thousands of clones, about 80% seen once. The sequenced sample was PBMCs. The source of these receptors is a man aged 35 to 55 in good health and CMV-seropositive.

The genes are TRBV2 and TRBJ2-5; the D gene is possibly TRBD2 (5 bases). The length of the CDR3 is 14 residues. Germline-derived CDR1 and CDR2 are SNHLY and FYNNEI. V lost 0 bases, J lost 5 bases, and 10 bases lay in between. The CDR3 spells CASSEARDPETQYF. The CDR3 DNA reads TGTGCCAGCAGTGAAGCGAGGGATCCGGAGACCCAGTACTTC.

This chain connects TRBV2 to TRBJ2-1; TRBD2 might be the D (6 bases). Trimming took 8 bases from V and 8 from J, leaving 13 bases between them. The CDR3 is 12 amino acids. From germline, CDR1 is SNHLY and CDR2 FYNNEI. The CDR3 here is CASQFSGDEQFF. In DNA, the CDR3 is TGTGCCAGCCAATTTAGCGGTGATGAGCAGTTCTTC.

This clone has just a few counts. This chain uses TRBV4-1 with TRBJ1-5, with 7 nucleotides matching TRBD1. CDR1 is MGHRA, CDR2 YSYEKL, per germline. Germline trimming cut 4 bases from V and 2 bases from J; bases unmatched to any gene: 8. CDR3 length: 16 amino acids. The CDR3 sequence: CASSPKGQFGNQPQHF. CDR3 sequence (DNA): TGCGCCAGCAGCCCTAAGGGACAGTTTGGCAATCAGCCCCAGCATTTT.

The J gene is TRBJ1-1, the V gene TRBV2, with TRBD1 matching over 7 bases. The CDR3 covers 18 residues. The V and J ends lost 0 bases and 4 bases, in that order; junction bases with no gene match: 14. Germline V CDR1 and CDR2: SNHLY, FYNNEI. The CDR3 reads CASSEALRPQGGSTEAFF. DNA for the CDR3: TGTGCCAGCAGTGAAGCGCTACGGCCTCAGGGGGGATCCACTGAAGCTTTCTTT.

The CDR3 protein is CASSESGLAGGGYEQFF. In DNA, the CDR3 is TGCGCCAGCAGTGAGTCAGGGCTAGCGGGAGGTGGCTATGAGCAGTTCTTC. The chain recombines TRBV10-1 with TRBJ2-1, with 11 bases matching TRBD2. The CDR3 has 17 amino acids. The J segment lost 8 bases and the V segment lost 0 bases, leaving 9 bases of the junction unmatched. The germline V gene has CDR1 WNHNN and CDR2 SYGVQD (reference sequence).